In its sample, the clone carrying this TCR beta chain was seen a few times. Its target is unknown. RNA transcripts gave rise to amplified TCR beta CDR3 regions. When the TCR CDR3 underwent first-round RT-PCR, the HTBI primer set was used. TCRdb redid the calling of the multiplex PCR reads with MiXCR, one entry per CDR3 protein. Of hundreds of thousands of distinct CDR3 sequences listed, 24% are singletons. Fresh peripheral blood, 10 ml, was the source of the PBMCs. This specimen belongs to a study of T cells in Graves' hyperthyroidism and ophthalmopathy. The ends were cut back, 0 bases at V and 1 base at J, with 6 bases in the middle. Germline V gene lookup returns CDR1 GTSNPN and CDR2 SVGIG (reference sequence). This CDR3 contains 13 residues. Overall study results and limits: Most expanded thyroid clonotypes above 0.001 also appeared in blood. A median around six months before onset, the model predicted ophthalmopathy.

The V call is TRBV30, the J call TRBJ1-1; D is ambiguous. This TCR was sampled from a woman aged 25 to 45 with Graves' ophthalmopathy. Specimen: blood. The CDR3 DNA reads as TGTGCCTGGAGTGTAGAAGCGAACACTGAAGCTTTCTTT. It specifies CAWSVEANTEAFF.